Below, 3 T cell receptor beta chains from the same sample are listed, as sequenced in a study of cytomegalovirus exposure and HLA in healthy donors. PCR employed 60 Vbeta and 13 Jbeta primers. TCRdb's table, derived via immunoSEQ multiplex PCR, lists solely in-frame clones and lacks some. The sample includes fewer than 200,000 clones, approximately 80% of them seen just once. The sample consisted of PBMCs. Receptor source: a woman between 40 and 55 years old in good health and CMV-seropositive.

V usage is TRBV2 and J usage is TRBJ1-1; TRBD1 agrees at 7 bases. Germline loops: CDR1 SNHLY, CDR2 FYNNEI. V lost 6 bases and J lost 5; bases outside the gene matches: 9. This CDR3 region has 14 residues. The CDR3 region has the DNA TGTGCCAGCAGGAAGACAGGGAAGATGACTGAAGCTTTCTTT. As protein: CASRKTGKMTEAFF.

This sequence joins TRBV21-1 and TRBJ1-1; the table's D call, TRBD1, was not checked against the DNA. TRBV21-1 is a pseudogene locus. The CDR3 runs 16 residues. The CDR3 here is CASSKDEQEENTEAFF. The CDR3 DNA follows: TGTGCCAGCAGCAAAGATGAGCAGGAAGAAAACACTGAAGCTTTCTTT.

The chain is built from TRBV28 and TRBJ2-7, with D tentatively TRBD1 (6 bases). The V gene lost 3 bases and the J gene lost 0 bases, with 12 bases spanning the gap. CDR3 length: 15 residues. Looked up from germline, CDR1 is MDHEN and CDR2 is SYDVKM. The CDR3 region has the DNA TGTGCCAGCAGTTTGTGGAAGACAGGCTCCTACGAGCAGTACTTC. It is translated as CASSLWKTGSYEQYF.